This entry is about one TCR beta chain. Its target antigen remains unknown. No base quality information exists; no much larger clone differs at one position. This specimen belongs to a study of STAT3 mutations in large granular lymphocyte leukemia (dated by TCRdb to between 2018 and 2020). Study-wide context: Roughly half of the T-LGLL patients who were sequenced longitudinally carried canonical activating STAT3 mutations. One or more immunosuppressive therapy regimens were given to more than half of T-LGLL patients, and hematologic response was seen in 40% to 50% of the treated patients. Patients with T-cell large granular lymphocyte leukemia underwent serial deep sequencing of TCRbeta CDR3 and STAT3 to reconstruct clonal hierarchy and dynamics. From an initial cohort of under 250 LGL patients, under 20 representative T-LGLL cases were picked for longitudinal TCRbeta and STAT3 sequencing. As controls within the study, a couple of patients with natural killer LGL leukemia were also sequenced longitudinally. Each patient was sequenced at an average of around 4 time points, ranging from 2 to 8 samplings. General conclusions and limits of the study: Dominant TCR clone burden was found to exceed STAT3 mutant burden in several patients, suggesting that STAT3 mutation arose secondarily within a pre-expanded clone. Because no samples were available when a clone first appeared, clonal expansion was inferred from samplings taken at other points. Linking therapy response to changes in TCR clonal burden was complicated by variable intervals between samplings and by differing treatment regimens. Since codominant clonotypes persisted in some patients, a small but highly pathogenic clone may have gone undetected. In 6 of 18 patients, TCR clonotype switching occurred after therapy, and every newly emerging clone was STAT3 wild type. All T-LGLL patients had at least one immunodominant TCRbeta clonotype, and roughly half had multiple immunodominant subclonotypes.

An Illumina MiSeq was used to sequence the TCRbeta libraries, yielding an average of about 42,000 productive templates per sample. The immunoSEQ assay, which uses multiplex PCR amplification, was used to generate TCRbeta CDR3 libraries. Under the source paper's analysis protocol: Repertoire diversity was computed as previously defined, with values near 0 indicating extremely monoclonal samples. Imported from immuneACCESS, the table was reduced by TCRdb to in-frame sequences with V and J called. These copies leave out some clones; in studies compared against another copy, an unresolved V gene accounts for under half, and the cause of the remainder is not known. V, J and clone size derive from that table, while D and trimming were established from the DNA sequence. The sample yields approximately 43,000 clones; 80% to 85% were counted once. More than 0.35% of the sample belongs to the ten largest clones.

V is clipped by 6 bases and J by 4 bases, and the sequence between their germline boundaries is 13 bases long. Reading from cysteine to phenylalanine, the CDR3 counts 13 amino acids. Only the CDR3 region is kept as DNA, spanning 39 bases read in frame from base 1. Sequences MGHDK (CDR1) and SYGVNS (CDR2) are obtained from the germline V gene. DNA was extracted from blood mononuclear cells, and the same DNA was used for both TCR and STAT3 sequencing. This receptor chain uses TRBV25-1 and TRBJ2-7; the D gene is perhaps TRBD1 or TRBD2, as each covers 5 bases. This clonotype originated in a human donor with T large granular lymphocyte leukemia. Some clones in this sample may be carry-over from other donors' samples. Sequencing was performed on PBMCs. The bases read TGTGCCAGCAGCCACGGGACGGAATACGAGCAGTACTTC. It encodes CASSHGTEYEQYF.